These 18 T cell receptor beta chains originate from one sample sequenced in a study of T cell responses to AZD1222 COVID-19 vaccine (dated by TCRdb to about 2021). Libraries were made using the immunoSEQ multiplex PCR assay. As stored in TCRdb, this immuneACCESS dataset retains in-frame rearrangements with V and J assigned. A fraction of the clones does not appear; measured against another copy, unresolved V genes explain less than half of the discrepancy, and the remainder lacks a known reason. This sample is represented by under 140,000 clones; around 93% of them were singletons. 2.5% to 3.5% of the sample lies in the top ten. Explained via the paper, the time point label denotes: about 28 days (+/-7) after the second vaccine dose. Sequenced material: peripheral blood, taken 28 days after the second AZD1222 dose. The receptor set was obtained from an adult who received the AZD1222 COVID-19 vaccine.

The chain joins TRBV24-1 to TRBJ2-3; D possibly matches TRBD1 or TRBD2 (6 bases each). V gave up 6 bases and J gave up 6 bases, with 12 bases separating them. Germline-derived CDR1 and CDR2 are KGHDR and SFDVKD. CDR3 length: 13 residues. CDR3 coding DNA: TGTGCCACCAGTTCGGGGGCTCCGGATACGCAGTATTTT. This translates into CATSSGAPDTQYF.

V usage is TRBV27 and J usage is TRBJ2-7; TRBD1 matches at 9 bases. The V and J ends lost 5 bases and 4 bases, in that order; junction bases with no gene match: 9. Germline CDR1 reads MNHEY; CDR2 reads SMNVEV (reference sequence). This CDR3 comprises 15 residues. The CDR3 loop reads CASSHPGQGLYEQYF. The CDR3 DNA reads TGTGCCAGCAGTCATCCGGGACAGGGTCTGTACGAGCAGTACTTC.

The J gene is TRBJ1-1, the V gene TRBV4-1; maybe TRBD1 (6 bases). This CDR3 region has 15 residues. The ends were cut back, 6 bases at V and 0 bases at J, with 14 bases in the middle. CDR1 is MGHRA and CDR2 is YSYEKL in the germline V gene. The CDR3 nucleotides read TGCGCCAGCAGAGGTATTGGACAGTTGAACACTGAAGCTTTCTTT. Translation gives CASRGIGQLNTEAFF.

This clone was counted a single time. This chain uses TRBV6-5 with TRBJ2-5; D not resolved. V was clipped by 6 bases and J by 1 base, with 15 bases between them. The CDR3 totals 15 residues. Germline-derived CDR1 and CDR2 are MNHEY and SVGAGI. CDR3 residues: CASSADRYIQETQYF. CDR3 coding DNA: TGTGCCAGCAGCGCCGACCGTTATATCCAAGAGACCCAGTACTTC.

CDR3 nucleotides: TGTGCCACCAGCAGGGCCGGACGGCCCAATGAAAAACTGTTTTTT. Translating gives CATSRAGRPNEKLFF. The rearrangement uses TRBV15 and TRBJ1-4; D gene unclear. The CDR3 length is 15 residues. The V end was cut by 3 bases, the J end by 5 bases, with 13 bases between. Germline CDR1 is LNHNV and CDR2 is YYDKDF (reference sequence).

This chain connects TRBV3-1 (or the pseudogene TRBV3-2) to TRBJ1-1, with D perhaps TRBD1 (5 bases). Looked up from germline, CDR1 is LGHDT and CDR2 is YNNKEL (reference sequence). The CDR3 is 13 residues long. V lost 1 base, J lost 5 bases, and 8 bases lay in between. The CDR3 sequence: CASSQARGTEAFF. DNA of the CDR3: TGTGCCAGCAGCCAAGCCCGGGGGACTGAAGCTTTCTTT.

The chain joins TRBV3-1 (or the pseudogene TRBV3-2) to TRBJ1-2; D not resolved. The CDR3 is made up of 14 amino acids. V lost 1 base to trimming and J lost 5 bases, with 11 bases between them. Germline V gene data show CDR1 as LGHDT and CDR2 as YNNKEL (reference sequence). CDR3 sequence reads: CASSQGGFWYGYTF. As DNA, the CDR3 is TGTGCCAGCAGCCAAGGGGGTTTTTGGTATGGCTACACCTTC.

The chain combines TRBV4-1 with TRBJ2-1; perhaps D is TRBD1 or TRBD2 (6 bases each). Germline CDR1 MGHRA, CDR2 YSYEKL. CDR3 size: 12 residues. V lost 3 bases and J 16 bases, leaving 16 bases between the germline ends. CDR3 residues: CASSQGAGGEFF. The CDR3 nucleotides are TGCGCCAGCAGCCAGGGCGCCGGGGGCGAATTCTTC.

This chain uses TRBV9 with TRBJ1-2; 8 nucleotides match TRBD1. In germline, CDR1 is SGDLS, CDR2 YYNGEE. This CDR3 comprises 15 residues. The trim removed 0 bases at V and 3 bases at J, leaving 4 bases unmatched. Written as DNA, the CDR3 is TGTGCCAGCAGCGTAGGGGGGACAGGATACTATGGCTACACCTTC. Protein: CASSVGGTGYYGYTF.

The J gene is TRBJ2-1, the V gene TRBV6-4; the D is unclear. There are 19 residues in the CDR3. Germline V gene sequence: CDR1 MRHNA, CDR2 SNTAGT. The V end lost 0 bases, the J end lost 0 bases, and 18 bases lay between the germline ends. The CDR3 sequence: CASSDSNIDGLGSYNEQFF. DNA for the CDR3: TGTGCCAGCAGTGACTCGAATATTGACGGATTGGGCTCCTACAATGAGCAGTTCTTC.

The chain couples TRBV19 to TRBJ1-1, with 10 bases lining up with TRBD1. The V and J ends lost 6 bases and 1 base, in that order; junction bases with no gene match: 8. The germline CDR1 and CDR2 sequences are LNHDA and SQIVND (reference sequence). This CDR3 contains 16 residues. The CDR3 sequence is CASSIGTGAGNTEAFF. CDR3 sequence (DNA): TGTGCCAGTAGCATTGGGACAGGGGCGGGGAACACTGAAGCTTTCTTT.

This chain links TRBV5-1 with TRBJ2-1, with a tentative D call TRBD2 (6 bases). Trimming removed 5 bases at V and 0 bases at J, with 15 bases between. This CDR3 is built from 16 residues. Germline V lookup: CDR1 SGHRS, CDR2 YFSETQ. The CDR3 DNA follows: TGCGCCAGCAGTTCAACGAGCGGGTACTCCTACAATGAGCAGTTCTTC. The encoded protein is CASSSTSGYSYNEQFF.

This clone is a singleton in its sample. The rearrangement links TRBV7-6 to TRBJ2-6; perhaps D is TRBD1 or TRBD2 (5 bases each). Trimming cost V 3 bases and J 1 base, with 25 bases left between them. The CDR3 extends over 21 amino acids. In germline, CDR1 is SGHVS, CDR2 FNYEAQ. CDR3 bases: TGTGCCAGCAGCTTTTCAACCCAAAACCGGGACGATAAATCTGGGGCCAACGTCCTGACTTTC. Encoded protein: CASSFSTQNRDDKSGANVLTF.

This clone was counted a few times. The V gene is TRBV2, the J gene TRBJ2-7; 10 nucleotides align to TRBD1. Losses at the gene ends were 8 bases for V and 4 bases for J; bases not matched to a gene: 8. The CDR3 has 14 amino acids. Germline CDR1 SNHLY, CDR2 FYNNEI. CDR3 residues: CASGSGTGVYEQYF. As DNA, the CDR3 is TGTGCCAGCGGATCCGGGACAGGGGTATACGAGCAGTACTTC. The whole variable domain, filled in from reference TRBV2 and TRBJ2-7, reads EPEVTQTPSHQVTQMGQEVILRCVPISNHLYFYWYRQILGQKVEFLVSFYNNEISEKSEIFDDQFSVERPDGSNFTLKIRSTKLEDSAMYFCASGSGTGVYEQYFGPGTRLTVT.

The CDR3 region is CASSEAQETQYF. In DNA, the CDR3 is TGTGCCAGTAGCGAGGCCCAAGAGACCCAGTACTTC. This chain joins TRBV19 and TRBJ2-5; no definite D call. The V end was cut by 6 bases, the J end by 1 base, with 6 bases between. The length of the CDR3 is 12 residues. The germline gives CDR1 LNHDA, CDR2 SQIVND (reference sequence). Variable domain in full (rest from reference TRBV19 and TRBJ2-5): DGGITQSPKYLFRKEGQNVTLSCEQNLNHDAMYWYRQDPGQGLRLIYYSQIVNDFQKGDIAEGYSVSREKKESFPLTVTSAQKNPTAFYLCASSEAQETQYFGPGTRLLVL.

The chain couples TRBV7-9 to TRBJ2-1, with D tentatively TRBD1 (5 bases). With 5 bases removed from V and 10 bases from J, the gap between germline ends came to 12 bases. The germline CDR1 and CDR2 sequences are SEHNR and FQNEAQ (reference sequence). The CDR3 is made up of 12 amino acids. CDR3 nucleotides: TGTGCCAGCAGCCAGGGTAAAGAAGAGCAGTTCTTC. Translating it yields CASSQGKEEQFF.

The CDR3 spells CASSQVEGLDGSFEGYTF. In DNA, the CDR3 is TGTGCCAGCAGCCAAGTTGAGGGGTTAGACGGTAGTTTTGAGGGCTACACCTTC. This chain joins TRBV4-2 and TRBJ1-2, with a tentative D call TRBD1 (5 bases). V was trimmed by 1 base and J by 8 bases, leaving 26 bases between them. The CDR3 has 18 amino acids. Germline CDR1 LGHNA, CDR2 YNFKEQ.

This chain connects TRBV11-2 to TRBJ2-7; 10 nucleotides agree with TRBD1. V trimming: 4 bases; J trimming: 0 bases; junction bases outside the gene matches: 6. There are 16 residues in the CDR3. Germline loops: CDR1 SGHAT, CDR2 FQNNGV. The CDR3 DNA follows: TGTGCCAGCAGCTCCGGGACAGGGGCCAACTCCTACGAGCAGTACTTC. This translates into CASSSGTGANSYEQYF.